These 17 T cell receptor beta chains were all obtained from the same sample, sequenced in a study of cytomegalovirus exposure and HLA in healthy donors. Method: immunoSEQ multiplex PCR; TCRdb's copy keeps in-frame clones and lacks some. Here the sample spans roughly 300,000 clones, 70% to 90% being singletons. The sequencing sample was made of PBMCs. The receptors were sampled from a woman aged 18-29 years in good health and CMV-seronegative.

V gene TRBV6-6 combines with J gene TRBJ2-3; D is perhaps TRBD2 (6 bases). Trimming removed 4 bases from V and 1 base from J, with 12 bases in between. This CDR3 is 15 amino acids long. The germline gives CDR1 MNHNY, CDR2 SVGAGI (reference sequence). The CDR3 spells CASSSTRERTDTQYF. CDR3 nucleotide sequence: TGTGCCAGCAGTTCTACTCGGGAGCGCACAGATACGCAGTATTTT.

The CDR3 DNA follows: TGCGCCAGCAGCTACCGGGTGGAATTCGCCTACGAGCAGTACTTC. This gives the protein CASSYRVEFAYEQYF. V is TRBV5-1 and J is TRBJ2-7; D not certain. The CDR3 is made up of 15 amino acids. The V gene lost 3 bases and the J gene lost 2 bases, with 15 bases spanning the gap. Germline CDR1 reads SGHRS; CDR2 reads YFSETQ.

The chain joins TRBV29-1 to TRBJ1-3, with a weak D call TRBD1 (6 bases). CDR3 length: 13 amino acids. In germline, CDR1 is SQVTM, CDR2 ANQGSEA. Trimming took off 6 bases at V and 0 bases at J, with 9 bases between the two ends. DNA of the CDR3: TGCAGCGTAATACAGGGCTCTGGAAACACCATATATTTT. It encodes CSVIQGSGNTIYF.

This clone has a handful of counts. The gene calls are TRBV6-1 and TRBJ2-7; 8 nucleotides match TRBD1. V trimming: 1 base; J trimming: 6 bases; junction bases outside the gene matches: 8. The germline CDR1 and CDR2 sequences are MNHNS and SASEGT. CDR3 length equals 15 residues. The CDR3 loop reads CASSEGQGAVGEQYF. CDR3 DNA sequence: TGTGCCAGCAGTGAAGGGCAGGGGGCCGTTGGCGAGCAGTACTTC.

This chain's CDR3 is CASSPRVAGELFF. CDR3 in DNA: TGTGCCAGCAGCCCCAGGGTTGCCGGGGAGCTGTTTTTT. The chain joins TRBV14 to TRBJ2-2; D perhaps matches TRBD1 (5 bases). V lost 4 bases and J 6 bases, leaving 9 bases between the germline ends. The CDR3 has 13 amino acids. Germline V lookup: CDR1 SGHDN, CDR2 FVKESK.

The chain combines TRBV19 with TRBJ2-1, with 7 bases lining up with TRBD2. Germline CDR1 LNHDA, CDR2 SQIVND (reference sequence). J was trimmed by 4 bases and V by 3 bases; bases with no gene match: 9. The CDR3 covers 16 residues. The CDR3 DNA follows: TGTGCCAGTAGTATGGGTTGGGGGAGGGAGTACAATGAGCAGTTCTTC. Protein sequence: CASSMGWGREYNEQFF.

The rearrangement joins TRBV19 to TRBJ2-1; the D gene is possibly TRBD2 (5 bases). V gave up 7 bases and J gave up 0 bases, with 16 bases separating them. The germline V gene encodes CDR1 LNHDA and CDR2 SQIVND (reference sequence). The CDR3 is 16 residues long. The CDR3 sequence: CASTPEGSSSYNEQFF. The CDR3, as DNA: TGTGCCAGTACCCCCGAGGGCAGTAGCTCCTACAATGAGCAGTTCTTC.

The genes are TRBV27 and TRBJ2-5, with D tentatively TRBD2 (5 bases). Germline-derived CDR1 and CDR2 are MNHEY and SMNVEV (reference sequence). The CDR3 totals 14 residues. The V gene lost 6 bases and the J gene lost 2 bases, with 13 bases spanning the gap. CDR3 loop: CASSPADYQETQYF. The CDR3 bases are TGTGCCAGCAGCCCTGCAGACTATCAAGAGACCCAGTACTTC.

V usage is TRBV28 and J usage is TRBJ2-3; TRBD1 matches at 7 bases. With 3 bases clipped from V and 11 bases from J, the junction kept 5 bases outside the gene matches. The CDR3 spans 12 residues. Germline assignment: CDR1 MDHEN and CDR2 SYDVKM. The CDR3: CASSLGAGGQYF. CDR3 in DNA: TGTGCCAGCAGTTTGGGTGCAGGGGGGCAGTATTTT.

The chain links TRBV28 to TRBJ2-7; D call uncertain. CDR3 size: 14 residues. CDR1 is MDHEN and CDR2 is SYDVKM in the germline V gene. V lost 4 bases and J 2 bases, leaving 12 bases between the germline ends. The CDR3 DNA reads as TGTGCCAGCAGTTCCCCTTACCGGGCCTACGAGCAGTACTTC. Encoded protein: CASSSPYRAYEQYF.

The chain has TRBV7-3 and TRBJ2-5; 8 positions match TRBD2. The CDR3 length is 13 residues. Germline V gene sequence: CDR1 SGHTA, CDR2 FQGTGA. V shed 5 bases, J shed 5 bases, and the junction held 4 bases outside the gene matches. This CDR3 reads CASSRRGGETQYF. DNA for the CDR3: TGTGCCAGCAGCCGACGCGGGGGGGAGACCCAGTACTTC.

The CDR3 sequence is CSVGGSGKEQYF. The CDR3 DNA follows: TGCAGCGTTGGTGGTAGCGGGAAAGAGCAGTACTTC. J is TRBJ2-7 and V is TRBV29-1; 8 nucleotides match TRBD2. Germline V CDR1 and CDR2: SQVTM, ANQGSEA. The junction had 6 bases not matched to a gene; V was cut back by 4 bases and J by 7 bases. CDR3 length: 12 amino acids.

The rearrangement uses TRBV7-2 and TRBJ2-1; a weak D match, TRBD1 (6 bases). Germline V gene lookup returns CDR1 SGHTA and CDR2 FQGNSA. The CDR3 covers 15 residues. Trimming removed 5 bases from V and 3 bases from J, with 14 bases in between. This CDR3 reads CASSPGQRSYNEQFF. The CDR3 DNA reads TGTGCCAGCAGCCCTGGACAGAGGAGCTACAATGAGCAGTTCTTC.

The gene calls are TRBV19 and TRBJ2-1, with D unclear. The germline gives CDR1 LNHDA, CDR2 SQIVND (reference sequence). The CDR3 spans 13 residues. V was cut by 3 bases and J by 10 bases, with 13 bases left in between. The CDR3: CASSIEWLGEQFF. The CDR3 bases are TGTGCCAGTAGTATCGAATGGCTCGGGGAGCAGTTCTTC.

This clone was picked up one time. This chain connects TRBV10-3 to TRBJ2-1, with 9 positions matching TRBD2. With V trimmed by 4 bases and J by 5 bases, 6 bases remained unmatched. The length of the CDR3 is 15 residues. Germline V gene data show CDR1 as ENHRY and CDR2 as SYGVKD. In DNA form, the CDR3 reads TGTGCCATCAGTGGGGCGGGAGGGCCCGACAATGAGCAGTTCTTC. Residues: CAISGAGGPDNEQFF.

The V gene is TRBV25-1, the J gene TRBJ1-5; a possible D gene is TRBD1 (5 bases). The CDR3 loop spans 13 amino acids. Germline V gives CDR1 MGHDK, CDR2 SYGVNS. CDR3 sequence: CAGMRQGRQPQHF. The DNA for the CDR3 is TGTGCTGGTATGAGGCAGGGCCGCCAGCCCCAGCATTTT.

This clone was recorded once. The chain uses TRBV6-1 and TRBJ2-5, with TRBD2 identical over 9 bases. Germline CDR1 MNHNS, CDR2 SASEGT. This CDR3 is 13 amino acids long. V lost 1 base and J lost 11; bases outside the gene matches: 5. Written as DNA, the CDR3 is TGTGCCAGCAGTGAAGGGACTAGCGCAGAGCAGTACTTC. This sequence encodes CASSEGTSAEQYF.